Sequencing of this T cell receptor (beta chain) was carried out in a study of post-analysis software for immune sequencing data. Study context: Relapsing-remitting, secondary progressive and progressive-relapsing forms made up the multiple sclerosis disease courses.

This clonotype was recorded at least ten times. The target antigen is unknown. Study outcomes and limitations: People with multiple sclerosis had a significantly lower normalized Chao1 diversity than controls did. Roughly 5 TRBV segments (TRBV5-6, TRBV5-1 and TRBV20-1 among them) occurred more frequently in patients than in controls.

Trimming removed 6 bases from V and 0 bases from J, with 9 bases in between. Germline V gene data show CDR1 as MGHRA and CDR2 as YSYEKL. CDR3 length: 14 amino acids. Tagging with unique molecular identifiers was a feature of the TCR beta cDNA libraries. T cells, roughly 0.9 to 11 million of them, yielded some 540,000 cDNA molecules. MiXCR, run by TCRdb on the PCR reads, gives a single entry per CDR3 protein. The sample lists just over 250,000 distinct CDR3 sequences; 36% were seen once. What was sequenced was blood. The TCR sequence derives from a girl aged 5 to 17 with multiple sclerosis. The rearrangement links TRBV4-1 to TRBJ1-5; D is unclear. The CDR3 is CASREVGSNQPQHF. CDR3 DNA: TGCGCCAGCAGGGAGGTCGGTAGCAATCAGCCCCAGCATTTT.